Shown below are 27 T cell receptor beta chains from a single sample sequenced in a study of cytomegalovirus exposure and HLA in healthy donors. PCR amplification relied on 60 Vbeta primers (plus 13 Jbeta primers). The protocol was immunoSEQ multiplex PCR, while the TCRdb copy is restricted to in-frame clones and leaves out a portion. The sample yields 75,000 to 100,000 clones, just under 80% seen once. Specimen: PBMCs. The receptor set was obtained from a man under 40 in good health and CMV-seronegative.

V usage is TRBV2 and J usage is TRBJ2-5; 7 positions match TRBD2. Germline assignment: CDR1 SNHLY and CDR2 FYNNEI. The CDR3 sequence is 15 residues long. The V segment lost 6 bases and the J segment 1 base; nucleotides outside the gene matches: 8. The CDR3 reads CASRPYGTIQETQYF. As DNA, the CDR3 is TGTGCCAGCAGACCGTACGGGACTATCCAAGAGACCCAGTACTTC.

V is TRBV19 and J is TRBJ1-5; 9 bases are shared with TRBD1. V dropped 2 bases and J dropped 4; count of bases not matched to a gene: 6. The germline V gene encodes CDR1 LNHDA and CDR2 SQIVND (reference sequence). There are 16 residues in the CDR3. In DNA form, the CDR3 reads TGTGCCAGTAGTATACGGACAGGGGATTGGAATCAGCCCCAGCATTTT. Its protein is CASSIRTGDWNQPQHF.

The chain carries TRBV7-9 and TRBJ2-5; possibly TRBD2 for D (5 bases). V was shortened by 0 bases and J by 5 bases, with 10 bases between the two germline ends. There are 14 residues in the CDR3. Per germline, CDR1 SEHNR and CDR2 FQNEAQ (reference sequence). CDR3 in DNA: TGTGCCAGCAGCTTAGCCGTCGGGGTTGAGACCCAGTACTTC. It is translated as CASSLAVGVETQYF.

This sequence joins TRBV21-1 and TRBJ2-1; the table's D gene call, TRBD1, was not cross checked with the DNA. TRBV21-1 is listed as a pseudogene. This CDR3 has 13 residues. In nucleotides, the CDR3 is TGTGCCAGCAGCAAATGCCCAGACAATGAGCAGTTCTTC. Translating it yields CASSKCPDNEQFF.

This clone was recorded a few times. The V call is TRBV6-1, the J call TRBJ2-7; D call uncertain. Germline V CDR1 and CDR2: MNHNS, SASEGT. CDR3 length: 15 amino acids. Trimming took 5 bases from V and 0 from J, leaving 14 bases between them. The CDR3 DNA follows: TGTGCCAGCAGTTCCGCGGTCCAGAGCTCCTACGAGCAGTACTTC. Amino acid sequence: CASSSAVQSSYEQYF.

The V and J genes are TRBV7-2 and TRBJ1-4; a weak D match, TRBD1 (6 bases). Germline V lookup: CDR1 SGHTA, CDR2 FQGNSA. The V end lost 1 base, the J end lost 8 bases, and 17 bases lay between the germline ends. This CDR3 has 16 amino acids. In DNA form, the CDR3 reads TGTGCCAGCAGCTTAGACGTTCGGGGGGGCCGGGAAAAACTGTTTTTT. Its translation: CASSLDVRGGREKLFF.

The V and J genes are TRBV6-5 and TRBJ2-7; TRBD2 agrees at 12 bases. The CDR3 totals 15 residues. Germline CDR1 is MNHEY and CDR2 is SVGAGI. J lost 7 bases, V lost 0 bases, and 4 bases had no gene match. CDR3 DNA: TGTGCCAGCAGTTACTCGGGGCTAGCGGGGGGGGAGCAGTACTTC. This sequence encodes CASSYSGLAGGEQYF.

The table lists this clone with a few counts. The CDR3 spells CASSLDLEKLFF. CDR3 nucleotides: TGCGCCAGCAGCTTGGATCTTGAAAAACTGTTTTTT. The J gene is TRBJ1-4, the V gene TRBV5-1; D not resolved. Germline lookup yields CDR1 SGHRS and CDR2 YFSETQ. V lost 0 bases, J lost 7 bases, and 4 bases lay in between. This CDR3 region has 12 residues.

The chain is built from TRBV11-2 and TRBJ2-4; 8 nucleotides agree with TRBD1. Trimming removed 4 bases from V and 1 base from J; junction bases left unmatched: 3. Germline V CDR1 and CDR2: SGHAT, FQNNGV. This CDR3 spans 15 amino acids. CDR3 amino acids: CASSSRGLAKNIQYF. CDR3 coding DNA: TGTGCCAGCAGCTCCAGGGGGCTGGCCAAAAACATTCAGTACTTC.

The chain joins TRBV18 to TRBJ2-5, with TRBD2 matching over 8 bases. The J segment lost 4 bases and the V segment lost 3 bases, leaving 16 bases of the junction unmatched. Germline V lookup: CDR1 KGHSH, CDR2 LQKENI. The CDR3 is 18 amino acids. The CDR3 reads CASSPPPGEREPIETQYF. In DNA, the CDR3 is TGTGCCAGCTCACCTCCCCCTGGGGAGCGGGAGCCGATAGAGACCCAGTACTTC.

The chain couples TRBV7-9 to TRBJ2-3; D gene uncertain. The CDR3 runs 14 residues. CDR1 and CDR2 from the germline V gene are SEHNR and FQNEAQ (reference sequence). Deletions cut 5 bases from V and 5 bases from J, with 14 bases between. The CDR3 coding sequence is TGTGCCAGCAGCACCAAACTAAGAAAAGATACGCAGTATTTT. It yields the protein CASSTKLRKDTQYF.

J is TRBJ2-2 and V is TRBV27, with TRBD1 matching 10 bases. J gave up 3 bases and V 7 bases, and 8 bases lay outside the gene matches. From germline, CDR1 is MNHEY and CDR2 SMNVEV (reference sequence). CDR3 length equals 16 residues. CDR3 in amino acids: CASTPGQGSYTGELFF. Here the CDR3 DNA reads TGTGCCAGCACCCCGGGACAGGGGTCGTACACCGGGGAGCTGTTTTTT.

V usage is TRBV28 and J usage is TRBJ1-1; TRBD1 aligns across 9 bases. The junction had 1 base not matched to a gene; V was cut back by 4 bases and J by 1 base. Looked up from germline, CDR1 is MDHEN and CDR2 is SYDVKM. The CDR3 is 14 amino acids. CDR3 amino acids: CASSSTGGNTEAFF. CDR3 sequence (DNA): TGTGCCAGCAGTTCGACAGGGGGGAACACTGAAGCTTTCTTT.

This clone appeared a single time. V is TRBV14 and J is TRBJ1-1; no reliable D call. The ends were cut back, 1 base at V and 5 bases at J, with 8 bases in the middle. CDR1 and CDR2 (germline): SGHDN, FVKESK. The CDR3 extends over 13 amino acids. The CDR3 protein is CASSQVPRTEAFF. In DNA form, the CDR3 reads TGTGCCAGCAGCCAAGTCCCTAGGACTGAAGCTTTCTTT. Variable domain in full (rest from reference TRBV14 and TRBJ1-1): EAGVTQFPSHSVIEKGQTVTLRCDPISGHDNLYWYRRVMGKEIKFLLHFVKESKQDESGMPNNRFLAERTGGTYSTLKVQPAELEDSGVYFCASSQVPRTEAFFGQGTRLTVV.

The genes are TRBV25-1 and TRBJ2-7; D is unresolved. Trimming shortened V by 1 base and J by 7 bases, and 8 bases separated the two germline ends. The CDR3 covers 12 residues. Germline V gene data show CDR1 as MGHDK and CDR2 as SYGVNS. CDR3 loop: CASSEWAGEQYF. The CDR3 DNA sequence: TGTGCCAGCAGTGAATGGGCAGGAGAGCAGTACTTC.

The V gene is TRBV30, the J gene TRBJ2-7; TRBD1 agrees at 7 bases. CDR3 size: 12 residues. V was pared by 7 bases and J by 3 bases, with 6 bases of the junction left unmatched. Germline CDR1 and CDR2: GTSNPN and SVGIG (reference sequence). Here the CDR3 DNA reads TGTGCCTACAAGGGACAGAGCTACGAGCAGTACTTC. It yields the protein CAYKGQSYEQYF.

For the CDR3, the DNA is TGCAGTGCCACCCACCAGGACGAGCAGTACTTC. Translating gives CSATHQDEQYF. This rearrangement joins TRBV20-1 to TRBJ2-7, with D uncertain. Trimming took 6 bases from V and 5 from J, leaving 11 bases between them. The CDR3 is 11 amino acids. Germline-derived CDR1 and CDR2 are DFQATT and SNEGSKA (reference sequence).

V and J are TRBV7-3 and TRBJ1-1; 8 bases map to TRBD1. Germline loops: CDR1 SGHTA, CDR2 FQGTGA. V shed 4 bases and J 2 bases; nucleotides not matched to a gene: 3. The CDR3 sequence is 14 residues long. CDR3: CASSSQGGNTEAFF. In DNA form, the CDR3 reads TGTGCCAGCAGCTCACAGGGGGGTAACACTGAAGCTTTCTTT.

The chain joins TRBV15 to TRBJ1-1; TRBD1 aligns across 9 bases. Germline CDR1 LNHNV, CDR2 YYDKDF (reference sequence). The length of the CDR3 is 18 residues. J lost 1 base, V lost 2 bases, and 11 bases had no gene match. In DNA form, the CDR3 reads TGTGCCACCAGCAGACAACGACAGGGGGATTTTTGGAACACTGAAGCTTTCTTT. This translates into CATSRQRQGDFWNTEAFF.

The rearrangement uses TRBV29-1 and TRBJ2-1, with 7 bases aligning to TRBD2. V was pared by 6 bases and J by 4 bases, with 12 bases of the junction left unmatched. This CDR3 region has 15 residues. CDR1 is SQVTM and CDR2 is ANQGSEA in the germline V gene. CDR3 nucleotide sequence: TGCAGCGTCGAGCCCTCCTGGGGAGGGTACAATGAGCAGTTCTTC. This encodes CSVEPSWGGYNEQFF.

The CDR3 DNA sequence: TGTGCCAGCAGTCCACCAGGGGTCTCACCCCTCCACTTT. Its protein product is CASSPPGVSPLHF. The V and J genes are TRBV28 and TRBJ1-6; TRBD1 is a possible D gene (6 bases). CDR3 size: 13 residues. V was pared by 5 bases and J by 10 bases, with 12 bases between. Germline values: CDR1 MDHEN, CDR2 SYDVKM.

This chain links TRBV5-1 with TRBJ2-6; 11 nucleotides match TRBD1. V was clipped by 4 bases and J by 0 bases; unmatched bases: 12. This CDR3 has 20 amino acids. Germline V CDR1 and CDR2: SGHRS, YFSETQ. CDR3 loop: CASSRTGGPLITSGANVLTF. The CDR3 nucleotides are TGCGCCAGCAGCCGGACAGGGGGCCCGCTTATAACCTCTGGGGCCAACGTCCTGACTTTC.

V gene TRBV30 combines with J gene TRBJ1-2; a weak D match, TRBD1 (6 bases). Germline V gives CDR1 GTSNPN, CDR2 SVGIG (reference sequence). V dropped 4 bases and J dropped 0 bases, with 21 bases sitting between them. This CDR3 contains 17 residues. The CDR3 bases are TGTGCCTGGAAGGACAGAGGGGCCTCCCCGGCTAACTATGGCTACACCTTC. It specifies CAWKDRGASPANYGYTF.

The rearrangement links TRBV6-4 to TRBJ2-3, with TRBD1 identical over 10 bases. Germline V gives CDR1 MRHNA, CDR2 SNTAGT. This CDR3 region has 15 residues. Trimming removed 2 bases from V and 6 bases from J; junction bases left unmatched: 5. In DNA form, the CDR3 reads TGTGCCAGCAGTGACCGGGACAGGGGATCGGATACGCAGTATTTT. It specifies CASSDRDRGSDTQYF.

The gene calls are TRBV30 and TRBJ2-2, with TRBD1 as a possible D gene (5 bases). The CDR3 sequence is 12 residues long. Germline assignment: CDR1 GTSNPN and CDR2 SVGIG (reference sequence). Trimming took 5 bases from V and 1 from J, leaving 5 bases between them. The CDR3 reads CAWGQNTGELFF. CDR3 sequence (DNA): TGTGCCTGGGGACAGAACACCGGGGAGCTGTTTTTT.

Here the CDR3 reads CASSATRSGELFF. DNA for the CDR3: TGTGCCAGCAGCGCGACACGGTCCGGGGAGCTGTTTTTT. The V and J genes are TRBV27 and TRBJ2-2; no firm D call. Per germline, CDR1 MNHEY and CDR2 SMNVEV (reference sequence). The V and J ends lost 6 bases and 6 bases respectively, with 11 bases between them. CDR3 length: 13 residues.

The CDR3 reads CAWISDSWGQRQFF. DNA for the CDR3: TGTGCCTGGATATCGGACAGTTGGGGTCAGAGGCAGTTCTTC. This rearrangement joins TRBV30 to TRBJ2-1; D is possibly TRBD1 (6 bases). CDR3 length: 14 amino acids. Between the trimmed V and J ends, which lost 4 bases and 12 bases, there was a span of 22 bases. Germline V CDR1 and CDR2: GTSNPN, SVGIG (reference sequence).